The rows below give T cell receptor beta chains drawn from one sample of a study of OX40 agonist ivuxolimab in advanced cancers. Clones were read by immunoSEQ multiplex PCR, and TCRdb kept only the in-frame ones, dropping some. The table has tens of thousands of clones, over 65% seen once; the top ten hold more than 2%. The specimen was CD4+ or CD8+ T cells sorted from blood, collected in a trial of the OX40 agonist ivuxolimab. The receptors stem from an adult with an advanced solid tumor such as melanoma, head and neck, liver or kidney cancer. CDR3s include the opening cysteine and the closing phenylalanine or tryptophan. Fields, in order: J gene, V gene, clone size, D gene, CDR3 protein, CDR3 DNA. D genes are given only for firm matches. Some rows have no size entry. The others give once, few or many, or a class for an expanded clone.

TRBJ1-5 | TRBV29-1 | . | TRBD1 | CSVVVQGASNQPQHF | TGCAGCGTCGTCGTACAGGGGGCTAGCAATCAGCCCCAGCATTTT
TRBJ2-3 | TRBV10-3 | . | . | CAISETLGTNTDTQYF | TGTGCCATCAGTGAGACACTCGGGACGAACACAGATACGCAGTATTTT
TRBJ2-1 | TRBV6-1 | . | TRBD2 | CASSESSGDPYNEQFF | TGTGCCAGCAGTGAATCTAGCGGGGATCCCTACAATGAGCAGTTCTTC
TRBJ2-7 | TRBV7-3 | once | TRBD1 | CASSRGQGGEQYF | TGTGCCAGCAGCCGGGGACAGGGAGGCGAGCAGTACTTC
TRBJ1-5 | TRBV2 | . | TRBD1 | CASRPRGLVGQGNQPQHF | TGTGCCAGCAGACCCCGCGGGCTAGTAGGACAGGGAAACCAGCCCCAGCATTTT
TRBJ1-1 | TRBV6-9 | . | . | CASSSGLNTEAFF | TGTGCCAGCAGTTCGGGTTTGAACACTGAAGCTTTCTTT
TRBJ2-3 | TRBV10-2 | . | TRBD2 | CASRPGLAGWGTDTQYF | TGCGCCAGCAGACCGGGACTAGCGGGATGGGGCACAGATACGCAGTATTTT
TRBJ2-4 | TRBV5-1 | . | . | CASSLGRGENIQYF | TGCGCCAGCAGCTTGGGACGGGGCGAGAACATTCAGTACTTC
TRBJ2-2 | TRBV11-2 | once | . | CASSLLVSGELFF | TGTGCCAGCAGCTTACTAGTTTCCGGGGAGCTGTTTTTT
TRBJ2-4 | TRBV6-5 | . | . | CASGPAKNIQYF | TGTGCCAGCGGTCCGGCCAAAAACATTCAGTACTTC
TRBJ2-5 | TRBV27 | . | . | CASSLNRAETQYF | TGTGCCAGCAGCCTGAACAGAGCTGAGACCCAGTACTTC
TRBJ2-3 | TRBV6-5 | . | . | CASRADSTDTQYF | TGTGCCAGCAGAGCCGACAGCACAGATACGCAGTATTTT
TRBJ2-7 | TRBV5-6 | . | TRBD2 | CASSPGGGEDEQYF | TGTGCCAGCAGCCCCGGCGGGGGTGAGGACGAGCAGTACTTC
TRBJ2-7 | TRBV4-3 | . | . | CASSTTATDYEQYF | TGCGCCAGCAGCACTACGGCGACCGATTACGAGCAGTACTTC
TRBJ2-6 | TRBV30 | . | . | CAWSFGANVLTF | TGTGCCTGGAGTTTTGGGGCCAACGTCCTGACTTTC
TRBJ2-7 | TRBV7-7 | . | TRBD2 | CASSRGLAGDGEQYF | TGTGCCAGCAGCCGGGGACTAGCGGGGGATGGCGAGCAGTACTTC
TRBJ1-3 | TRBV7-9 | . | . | CASSFGASAGNTIYF | TGTGCCAGCAGCTTCGGGGCATCGGCTGGAAACACCATATATTTT
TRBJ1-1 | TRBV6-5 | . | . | CASSPGTSAAFF | TGTGCCAGCAGCCCCGGGACATCGGCAGCTTTCTTT
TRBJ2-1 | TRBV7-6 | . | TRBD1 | CASSPRDRGYEQFF | TGTGCCAGCAGCCCCCGGGACAGGGGATATGAGCAGTTCTTC
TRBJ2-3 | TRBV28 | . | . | CASSSPVLGGTQYF | TGTGCCAGCAGTTCCCCAGTACTAGGTGGTACGCAGTATTTT
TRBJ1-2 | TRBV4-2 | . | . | CASSQPWGGGGHYGYTF | TGTGCCAGCAGCCAACCTTGGGGGGGCGGGGGCCACTATGGCTACACCTTC
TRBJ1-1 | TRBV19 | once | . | CASNRRGTLNTEAFF | TGTGCCAGTAACCGGAGGGGGACGCTCAACACTGAAGCTTTCTTT
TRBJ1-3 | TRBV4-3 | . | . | CASSQGGTGTSIYF | TGCGCCAGCAGCCAAGGAGGGACGGGGACCTCCATATATTTT
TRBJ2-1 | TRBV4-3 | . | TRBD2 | CASSQYAGGPNEQFF | TGCGCCAGCAGCCAATACGCGGGGGGGCCCAATGAGCAGTTCTTC
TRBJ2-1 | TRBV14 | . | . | CASSHSGYEQREQFF | TGTGCCAGCAGCCATAGCGGTTACGAACAGCGGGAGCAGTTCTTC
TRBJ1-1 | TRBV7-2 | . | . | CASSLFGQVMNTEAFF | TGTGCCAGCAGCTTATTCGGGCAGGTCATGAACACTGAAGCTTTCTTT
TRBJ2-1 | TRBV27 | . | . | CASSGLLYNEQFF | TGTGCCAGCAGTGGACTTCTTTACAATGAGCAGTTCTTC
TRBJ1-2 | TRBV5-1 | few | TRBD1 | CASSIDRGGYGYTF | TGCGCCAGCAGCATAGACAGGGGGGGCTATGGCTACACCTTC
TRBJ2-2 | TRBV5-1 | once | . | CASSLVQANTGELFF | TGCGCCAGCAGCTTAGTACAGGCGAACACCGGGGAGCTGTTTTTT
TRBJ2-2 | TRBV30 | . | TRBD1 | CAWSVPGQILPGELFF | TGTGCCTGGAGTGTACCGGGACAGATTCTCCCCGGGGAGCTGTTTTTT
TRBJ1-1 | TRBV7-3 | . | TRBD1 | CASSSTGSNTEAFF | TGTGCCAGCAGCTCGACAGGGAGTAACACTGAAGCTTTCTTT
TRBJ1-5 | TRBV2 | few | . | CASSEQVSQHF | TGTGCCAGCAGTGAGCAGGTGTCCCAGCATTTT
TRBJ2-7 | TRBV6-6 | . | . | CASSYRGSYEQYF | TGTGCCAGCAGTTACAGGGGTTCCTACGAGCAGTACTTC
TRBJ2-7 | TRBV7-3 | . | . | CASSVRGGRPYEQYF | TGTGCCAGCAGTGTGAGAGGTGGGAGGCCCTACGAGCAGTACTTC
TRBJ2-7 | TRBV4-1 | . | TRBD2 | CASSQAISGSYPSYEQYF | TGCGCCAGCAGCCAAGCGATTAGCGGGAGTTATCCTTCCTACGAGCAGTACTTC
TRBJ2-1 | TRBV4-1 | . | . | CASSQTSDGSYNEQFF | TGCGCCAGCAGCCAGACATCCGATGGAAGCTACAATGAGCAGTTCTTC
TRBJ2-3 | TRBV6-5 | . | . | CASSYWEADRPDTQYF | TGTGCCAGCAGTTACTGGGAGGCGGACCGGCCAGATACGCAGTATTTT
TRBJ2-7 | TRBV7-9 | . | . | CASSLLGLAQLKSYEQYF | TGTGCCAGCAGCTTATTGGGCCTAGCCCAACTAAAATCCTACGAGCAGTACTTC